This T cell receptor beta chain was retrieved from a study of cytomegalovirus exposure and HLA in healthy donors. PCR was performed using 60 Vbeta and 13 Jbeta primers. Sequencing used immunoSEQ multiplex PCR; TCRdb keeps in-frame clones, though not all of them. Of roughly 220,000 clones detected, roughly 80% appear once; the ten largest clones hold less than 2%. The study, taken as a whole, reports: Most sequenced TCRs were rare (though some public TCRs occurred in many donors). The study carried out a later analysis of TCR beta sequences. It associated 15,000 to 20,000 of them with specific HLA alleles at a false discovery rate of 0.05.

The CDR3 contains 13 residues. The junction had 8 bases not matched to a gene; V was cut back by 7 bases and J by 9 bases. CDR1 SNHLY and CDR2 FYNNEI come from the germline V gene. Concerning this clone: Antigen specificity is unknown.

The clonotype was recovered from a middle-aged man in good health and CMV-seronegative. The chain joins TRBV2 to TRBJ2-3; TRBD2 matches at 9 bases. The sample was PBMCs. The chain's CDR3 is CASTTSGTSTQYF. The CDR3 bases are TGTGCCAGCACTACCTCCGGGACTAGCACGCAGTATTTT.